This passage covers 19 T cell receptor beta chains from one sample sequenced in a study of T cell clones after liver transplantation. Assay used: immunoSEQ multiplex PCR; TCRdb lists only in-frame clones, some missing. The sample shows 25,000 to 35,000 clones, about 95% of them seen only once. This specimen consisted of CD8+ T cells from blood, obtained 12 months after liver transplant. These receptors came from a human patient who received a liver transplant. Some T cells here may be from the graft donor.

V is TRBV9 and J is TRBJ1-2; no clear D. CDR1 is SGDLS, CDR2 YYNGEE, per germline. The CDR3 has 11 residues. V was shortened by 4 bases and J by 6 bases, with 7 bases between the two germline ends. CDR3 DNA: TGTGCCAGCAGCCCAGTAGATGGCTACACCTTC. Translating gives CASSPVDGYTF.

This chain connects TRBV28 to TRBJ1-5; 7 bases fit TRBD1. The CDR3 length is 16 residues. The germline CDR1 and CDR2 sequences are MDHEN and SYDVKM. V dropped 3 bases and J dropped 6; count of bases not matched to a gene: 11. The CDR3 nucleotides are TGTGCCAGCAGTTTTGGGCAGGGGGTTAATTTTCAGCCCCAGCATTTT. This codes for CASSFGQGVNFQPQHF.

The rearrangement links TRBV19 to TRBJ2-1; D is perhaps TRBD2 (6 bases). The length of the CDR3 is 16 residues. Germline V gene lookup returns CDR1 LNHDA and CDR2 SQIVND (reference sequence). Trimming removed 4 bases at V and 4 bases at J, with 17 bases between. The chain's CDR3 is CASSREREFGYNEQFF. CDR3 coding DNA: TGTGCCAGTAGTAGGGAACGGGAGTTTGGGTACAATGAGCAGTTCTTC. The variable domain in full, with the rest retrieved from reference TRBV19 and TRBJ2-1, is DGGITQSPKYLFRKEGQNVTLSCEQNLNHDAMYWYRQDPGQGLRLIYYSQIVNDFQKGDIAEGYSVSREKKESFPLTVTSAQKNPTAFYLCASSREREFGYNEQFFGPGTRLTVL.

This clone came up once. The chain has TRBV27 and TRBJ2-7, with unresolved D. Germline V gene sequence: CDR1 MNHEY, CDR2 SMNVEV (reference sequence). V lost 2 bases, J lost 2 bases, and 10 bases lay in between. The CDR3 has 14 residues. The CDR3 is CASSLLGHPYEQYF. CDR3 sequence (DNA): TGTGCCAGCAGTTTACTCGGGCATCCCTACGAGCAGTACTTC.

The genes are TRBV11-3 and TRBJ2-7; weak D call: TRBD1 (6 bases). Germline CDR1 is SGHNT and CDR2 is YENEEA. Trimming shortened V by 4 bases and J by 2 bases, and 15 bases separated the two germline ends. The CDR3 is 15 amino acids. The DNA of the CDR3 is TGTGCCAGCAGCTCCCGTCGACAGGAAACCTACGAGCAGTACTTC. Protein sequence: CASSSRRQETYEQYF. The whole variable domain, remainder taken from reference TRBV11-3 and TRBJ2-7, is EAGVVQSPRYKIIEKKQPVAFWCNPISGHNTLYWYLQNLGQGPELLIRYENEEAVDDSQLPKDRFSAERLKGVDSTLKIQPAELGDSAVYLCASSSRRQETYEQYFGPGTRLTVT.

This rearrangement joins TRBV27 to TRBJ2-1, with 10 positions matching TRBD1. Losses at the gene ends were 5 bases for V and 7 bases for J; bases not matched to a gene: 2. The CDR3 runs 13 residues. Germline assignment: CDR1 MNHEY and CDR2 SMNVEV (reference sequence). CDR3 in amino acids: CASSTDRGNEQFF. The CDR3 nucleotides read TGTGCCAGCAGTACGGACAGGGGGAATGAGCAGTTCTTC.

The chain combines TRBV28 with TRBJ2-3; D might be TRBD1 or TRBD2, each matching 5 bases. Deletions cut 7 bases from V and 0 bases from J, with 17 bases between. Germline CDR1 MDHEN, CDR2 SYDVKM. This CDR3 contains 16 residues. This CDR3 reads CASTLGDGLSTDTQYF. The CDR3 DNA reads as TGTGCCAGCACCTTGGGGGACGGGCTAAGCACAGATACGCAGTATTTT.

V and J are TRBV9 and TRBJ2-7, with 9 positions matching TRBD2. This CDR3 contains 14 residues. With V trimmed by 3 bases and J by 2 bases, 3 bases remained unmatched. Germline assignment: CDR1 SGDLS and CDR2 YYNGEE. Here the CDR3 reads CASSGASGTYEQYF. The CDR3 DNA reads as TGTGCCAGCAGCGGGGCTAGCGGGACCTACGAGCAGTACTTC.

This chain connects TRBV6-6 to TRBJ2-3; possibly TRBD2 for D (5 bases). Trimming stripped 10 bases from V and 7 bases from J, with 12 bases between. This CDR3 spans 11 amino acids. Germline assignment: CDR1 MNHNY and CDR2 SVGAGI (reference sequence). The chain's CDR3 is CATRVGNTQYF. The CDR3 nucleotides are TGTGCCACGAGAGTCGGGAATACGCAGTATTTT.

V usage is TRBV7-8 and J usage is TRBJ2-3, with D perhaps TRBD2 (6 bases). Germline loops: CDR1 SGHVS, CDR2 FQNEAQ. The ends were cut back, 4 bases at V and 2 bases at J, with 16 bases in the middle. The CDR3 covers 16 residues. The CDR3 protein is CASSSPARGATDTQYF. The CDR3, as DNA: TGTGCCAGCAGCTCCCCAGCCCGCGGGGCCACAGATACGCAGTATTTT.

The chain uses TRBV7-9 and TRBJ2-1; 10 nucleotides line up with TRBD1. Germline V lookup: CDR1 SEHNR, CDR2 FQNEAQ (reference sequence). The CDR3 is 16 residues long. The J segment lost 7 bases and the V segment lost 5 bases, leaving 11 bases of the junction unmatched. The chain's CDR3 is CASSPRQGALVNEQFF. As DNA, the CDR3 is TGTGCCAGCAGCCCCCGACAGGGGGCTTTGGTTAATGAGCAGTTCTTC.

CDR3 DNA: TGTGCCAGCAGCTTAGAGGGTAGCGGGAGGGTGAGTACCTACGAGCAGTACTTC. Its protein is CASSLEGSGRVSTYEQYF. The genes are TRBV11-2 and TRBJ2-7; TRBD2 agrees at 11 bases. The CDR3 sequence is 18 residues long. V lost 0 bases, J lost 2 bases, and 9 bases stayed unmatched. Looked up from germline, CDR1 is SGHAT and CDR2 is FQNNGV.

The rearrangement uses TRBV27 and TRBJ2-7, with D tentatively TRBD1 (5 bases). With 3 bases removed from V and 3 bases from J, the gap between germline ends came to 21 bases. Germline loops: CDR1 MNHEY, CDR2 SMNVEV (reference sequence). CDR3 length: 17 amino acids. Here the CDR3 reads CASSFEAGSQRFYEQYF. CDR3 DNA: TGTGCCAGCAGTTTTGAGGCAGGGTCCCAGAGGTTCTACGAGCAGTACTTC.

The rearrangement links TRBV28 to TRBJ2-1; D remains unclear. The ends were cut back, 6 bases at V and 4 bases at J, with 4 bases in the middle. In germline, CDR1 is MDHEN, CDR2 SYDVKM. This CDR3 contains 11 residues. Here the CDR3 DNA reads TGTGCCAGCAGCCCGTACAATGAGCAGTTCTTC. Its translation: CASSPYNEQFF.

The V gene is TRBV11-3, the J gene TRBJ2-7; 9 positions agree with TRBD2. J gave up 4 bases and V 2 bases, and 12 bases lay outside the gene matches. Germline CDR1 SGHNT, CDR2 YENEEA. The length of the CDR3 is 17 residues. CDR3 in amino acids: CASSLSQIAGVSYEQYF. The CDR3 DNA is TGTGCCAGCAGCTTAAGTCAGATAGCGGGAGTGTCATACGAGCAGTACTTC. The full variable domain, rest sourced from reference TRBV11-3 and TRBJ2-7, is EAGVVQSPRYKIIEKKQPVAFWCNPISGHNTLYWYLQNLGQGPELLIRYENEEAVDDSQLPKDRFSAERLKGVDSTLKIQPAELGDSAVYLCASSLSQIAGVSYEQYFGPGTRLTVT.

V usage is TRBV27 and J usage is TRBJ2-1; maybe TRBD1 (5 bases). This CDR3 contains 14 residues. V was trimmed by 3 bases and J by 6 bases, leaving 12 bases between them. CDR1 is MNHEY, CDR2 SMNVEV, per germline (reference sequence). CDR3 coding DNA: TGTGCCAGCAGTTTCTTCGGACACAGCAATGAGCAGTTCTTC. This sequence encodes CASSFFGHSNEQFF.

In this sample, this clone turned up a few times. The CDR3 is CASSLTGPYPYEQYF. CDR3 sequence (DNA): TGTGCCAGCAGCTTAACTGGCCCCTACCCCTACGAGCAGTACTTC. The chain recombines TRBV7-2 with TRBJ2-7; the D is unclear. Germline loops: CDR1 SGHTA, CDR2 FQGNSA. The V end was cut by 2 bases, the J end by 2 bases, with 13 bases between. The CDR3 length is 15 residues.

This sequence joins TRBV28 and TRBJ2-5; 9 nucleotides line up with TRBD2. The CDR3 totals 18 residues. Germline V gene sequence: CDR1 MDHEN, CDR2 SYDVKM. V was pared by 5 bases and J by 3 bases, with 16 bases of the junction left unmatched. CDR3 nucleotide sequence: TGTGCCAGCAGTCCTACTGGGATAGTAGCGGGAGTAAAAGAGACCCAGTACTTC. Translating gives CASSPTGIVAGVKETQYF.

This clone has a handful of counts. This chain uses TRBV7-3 with TRBJ2-2, with 10 bases matching TRBD2. Losses at the gene ends were 5 bases for V and 3 bases for J; bases not matched to a gene: 6. CDR3 length: 16 residues. CDR1 SGHTA and CDR2 FQGTGA come from the germline V gene. The CDR3 is CASSPTSGMDTGELFF. CDR3 nucleotide sequence: TGTGCCAGCAGCCCTACTAGCGGGATGGACACCGGGGAGCTGTTTTTT.